Listed below are T cell receptor beta chains from one sample, sequenced in a study of T cell repertoires in cytomegalovirus infection. TCRdb re-called the reads through MiXCR, storing one row per CDR3 protein. Of about 440,000 distinct CDR3 sequences in the sample, roughly a third were seen once. The sample consisted of PBMCs. The source of these receptors is a human donor in good health (CMV status not recorded). Some clones in this sample may be carry-over from other donors' samples. Both conserved end residues are part of each CDR3. D genes are given only for firm matches. Size is stated for part of the rows, as once, few or many counts, or as a class when the clone is expanded.

j_call | clone_size | v_call | d_call | cdr3_nt | cdr3_aa
TRBJ1-6 | - | TRBV2 | - | TGTGCCAGCAGTTACAGGGTTGATTCACCCCTCCACTTT | CASSYRVDSPLHF
TRBJ1-3 | many | TRBV7-8 | TRBD1 | TGTGCCAGCAGCTCGAGGGGGCAGGCGAGCTCTGGAAACACCATATATTTT | CASSSRGQASSGNTIYF
TRBJ1-2 | - | TRBV29-1 | - | TGCAGCGTGGGCCGCAGTGACGGACTAAACTATGGCTACACCTTC | CSVGRSDGLNYGYTF
TRBJ1-6 | - | TRBV5-6 | - | TGTGCCAGCACCTTGCGGGAGCAGACTTCACCCCTCCACTTT | CASTLREQTSPLHF
TRBJ2-7 | - | TRBV5-4 | - | TGTGCCAGCAGCAATAAACAGGGTTGGAACGAGCAGTACTTC | CASSNKQGWNEQYF
TRBJ2-1 | - | TRBV7-8 | - | TGTGCCAGCAGCTCGACCCCCGCCGTGGGGGATGAGCAGTTTTTC | CASSSTPAVGDEQFF
TRBJ1-6 | few | TRBV11-3 | - | TGTGCCAGCAGCTCTACGCTAGGGTCACCCCTCCACTTT | CASSSTLGSPLHF
TRBJ2-2 | - | TRBV19 | - | TGTGCCAGTAGCCCCCTGAACGCGAACACCGGGGAGCTGTTTTTT | CASSPLNANTGELFF
TRBJ1-1 | once | TRBV6-6 | - | TGTGCCAGCAGTCAACGGAGGGAAGCTTTCTTT | CASSQRREAFF
TRBJ1-4 | few | TRBV12-3/TRBV12-4 | TRBD1 | TGTGCCAGTAAAGGACAGGGGGGTGAAAAACTGTTTTTT | CASKGQGGEKLFF
TRBJ1-5 | - | TRBV20-1 | TRBD1 | TGCAGTGCCCCTCTCGGACAGGGTTATCAGCCCCAGCATTTT | CSAPLGQGYQPQHF
TRBJ2-7 | - | TRBV5-8 | - | TGTGCCAGCACCCTGCGCCACGAGCAGTACTTC | CASTLRHEQYF
TRBJ1-2 | few | TRBV28 | TRBD1 | TGTGCCAGCAGTTCCTCCGGGACAGGGAGCCGGGGTGGCTACACCTTC | CASSSSGTGSRGGYTF
TRBJ1-5 | many | TRBV7-2 | - | TGTGCCAGCAGCTTAGCGCGGGCTCAGCCCCAGCATTTT | CASSLARAQPQHF
TRBJ2-7 | once | TRBV28 | - | TGTGCCAGCAGCCCGAGCACTATCACCTACGAGCAGTACTTC | CASSPSTITYEQYF
TRBJ1-4 | - | TRBV12-3/TRBV12-4 | - | TGTGCCAGCACCCGGGAAGTGGGGTCAACTAATGAAAAACTGTTTTTT | CASTREVGSTNEKLFF
TRBJ1-4 | - | TRBV29-1 | TRBD1 | TGCAGCGTCCTGGACAGGGGCGGGGAAAAACTGTTTTTT | CSVLDRGGEKLFF
TRBJ2-6 | few | TRBV7-8 | - | TGTGCCAGCAGCCCCACGCCCGGGGCCAACGTCCTGACTTTC | CASSPTPGANVLTF
TRBJ1-1 | - | TRBV3-1 | - | TGTGCCAGCAGCCAAGATGGGAGGGGAATCTTCTTT | CASSQDGRGIFF
TRBJ2-1 | - | TRBV29-1 | - | TGCAGCGTGAGGGACCCGTACAAGAGTGAGCAGTTCTTC | CSVRDPYKSEQFF
TRBJ2-7 | few | TRBV6-5 | - | TGTGCCAGCAGCCCCCTCCCAGGGCCGGGGATGGGCTACGAGCAGTACTTC | CASSPLPGPGMGYEQYF
TRBJ2-5 | - | TRBV5-3 | TRBD1 | TGTGCCAGCAGCTTGGGTTTCCCCCGGGACAGGGGGCCTGAGACCCAGTACTTC | CASSLGFPRDRGPETQYF
TRBJ2-7 | - | TRBV6-1 | TRBD1 | TGTGCCAGCAGTGGGCGGGACAGGGCATCCTACGAGCAGTACTTC | CASSGRDRASYEQYF
TRBJ2-7 | few | TRBV11-2 | TRBD1 | TGTGCCAGCAGCCGGGACAGGGGATATTCCTACGAGCAGTACTTC | CASSRDRGYSYEQYF
TRBJ2-2 | - | TRBV6-2/TRBV6-3 | - | TGTGCCAGCAAGACGGGCACCGGGGAGCTGTTTTTT | CASKTGTGELFF
TRBJ1-1 | many | TRBV12-3/TRBV12-4 | - | TGTGCCAGCAGTCAACTACAGGGCTCTGAAGCTTTCTTT | CASSQLQGSEAFF
TRBJ2-1 | - | TRBV6-4 | TRBD1 | TGTGCCAGCAGTGGCCTGGGGGACAGGGATGAGCAGTTCTTC | CASSGLGDRDEQFF
TRBJ2-7 | - | TRBV20-1 | - | TGCAGTGCTAGACCTGGGTATGGGGAGCAGTACTTC | CSARPGYGEQYF
TRBJ2-7 | - | TRBV28 | TRBD1 | TGTGCCAGCAGTCGCGAGGACAGGTACTACGAGCAGTACTTC | CASSREDRYYEQYF
TRBJ1-1 | - | TRBV4-1 | - | TGCGCCAGCAGCACCGAGGCAGGGTTTGAAGCTTTCTTT | CASSTEAGFEAFF
TRBJ1-2 | - | TRBV9 | - | TGTGCCAGCAGCGAGGACGCCAGGGGAAGCGTCGGCTACACCTTC | CASSEDARGSVGYTF
TRBJ2-3 | - | TRBV28 | - | TGTGCCAGCACGAATTCGTTAGATACGCAGTATTTT | CASTNSLDTQYF
TRBJ2-7 | - | TRBV27 | TRBD1 | TGTGCCCGCAGTCTCGGGACAGAAAAGCCCTACGAGCAGTACTTC | CARSLGTEKPYEQYF
TRBJ1-1 | - | TRBV5-1 | - | TGCGCCAGCAGCACCGCACCGGGAGACACTGAAGCTTTCTTT | CASSTAPGDTEAFF
TRBJ2-5 | - | TRBV5-6 | TRBD2 | TGTGCCAGCGCAAATTGGGGGCTAGCGGGGGGGCGCCAAGAGACCCAGTACTTC | CASANWGLAGGRQETQYF
TRBJ2-7 | many | TRBV7-2 | TRBD1 | TGTGCCAGCAGCTTAGGCCAGGGGGTGTGGGAGCAGTACTTC | CASSLGQGVWEQYF
TRBJ1-1 | many | TRBV7-2 | - | TGTGCCAGCAGCCAAGGGCCGATTGGGACTGAAGCTTTCTTT | CASSQGPIGTEAFF
TRBJ1-1 | - | TRBV2 | TRBD1 | TGTGCCAGCAGTGTCCGACAGGGGTTCACTGAAGCTTTCTTT | CASSVRQGFTEAFF
TRBJ1-5 | - | TRBV10-2 | - | TGCGCCAGCAGTGAGAGCAGCGTTGCCAATCAGCCCCAGCATTTT | CASSESSVANQPQHF
TRBJ2-7 | few | TRBV7-9 | TRBD1 | TGTGCCAGCAGCTCCTACAGGACAGGAGCCTACGAGCAGTACTTC | CASSSYRTGAYEQYF
TRBJ1-3 | many | TRBV7-8 | TRBD1 | TGTGCCAGCAGCTCGGGACAGGGTAACACCATATATTTT | CASSSGQGNTIYF
TRBJ2-7 | - | TRBV28 | - | TGTGCCAGCAGCGGATCTATTCCCTACGAGCAGTACTTC | CASSGSIPYEQYF
TRBJ2-7 | once | TRBV4-3 | TRBD2 | TGCGCCAGCAGCGAAAGGAGCGGGGTCGGCAACGAGCATTACTTC | CASSERSGVGNEHYF
TRBJ2-1 | - | TRBV20-1 | TRBD2 | TGCAGTGCTCGCCTCAGGGGGAGCGGGGGGGGCAATGAGCAGTTCTTC | CSARLRGSGGGNEQFF
TRBJ2-2 | few | TRBV5-6 | - | TGTGCCAGCAGGCCTTGGGGCACCGGGGAGCTGTTTTTT | CASRPWGTGELFF
TRBJ1-5 | few | TRBV19 | - | TGTGCCGCAAGGGCCCAGGCGGAGCCCCAGCATTTT | CAARAQAEPQHF
TRBJ2-7 | few | TRBV6-1 | - | TGTGCCAGCAGTGAATTTTTTTTTGATATGGGCGATACCTACGAGCAGTACTTC | CASSEFFFDMGDTYEQYF
TRBJ2-3 | - | TRBV7-6 | TRBD1 | TGTGCCAGCATCGGACAGGGAAGGACAGATACGCAGTATTTT | CASIGQGRTDTQYF
TRBJ2-3 | few | TRBV2 | - | TGTGCCAGCAGTGATGCTGGGACTAGCACAGATACGCAGTATTTT | CASSDAGTSTDTQYF
TRBJ1-2 | few | TRBV6-6 | TRBD1 | TGTGCCAGCGGCCTAATCGGGACAGGGAATGGCTACACCTTC | CASGLIGTGNGYTF
TRBJ2-1 | - | TRBV20-1 | - | TGCAGTGCCACCGCTAGCGATGAGCAGTTCTTC | CSATASDEQFF
TRBJ1-3 | few | TRBV19 | - | TGTGCCAGCGGTTCTGGAAACACCATATATTTT | CASGSGNTIYF
TRBJ2-7 | - | TRBV13 | TRBD1 | TGTGCCAGCAGCTTAGGGCGGGACAGGGGGCTCTACGAGCAGTACTTC | CASSLGRDRGLYEQYF
TRBJ2-1 | many | TRBV7-9 | - | TGTGCCAGCAGCTTTCCGGGGAATGAGCAGTTCTTC | CASSFPGNEQFF
TRBJ2-7 | - | TRBV29-1 | - | TGCAGCGTTGAAGACGTGGGGCAATACGAGCAGTACTTC | CSVEDVGQYEQYF
TRBJ2-1 | many | TRBV19 | TRBD1 | TGTGCCAGTACCCTGGACAGGAGCAACTACAATGAGCAGTTCTTC | CASTLDRSNYNEQFF
TRBJ2-3 | - | TRBV12-3/TRBV12-4 | TRBD1 | TGTGCCAGCAGTACGGACAGGGAGAGCACAGATACGCAGTATTTT | CASSTDRESTDTQYF